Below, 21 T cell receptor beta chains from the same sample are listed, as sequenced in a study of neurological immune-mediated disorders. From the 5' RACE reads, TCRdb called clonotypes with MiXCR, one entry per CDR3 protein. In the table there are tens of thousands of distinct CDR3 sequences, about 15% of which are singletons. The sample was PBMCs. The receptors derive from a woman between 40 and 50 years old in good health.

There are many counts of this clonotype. CDR3 in DNA: TGTGCCATCTCAGCTCCGGGACAGGGGAACCACGAGCAGTACTTC. Amino acid sequence: CAISAPGQGNHEQYF. The chain couples TRBV10-3 to TRBJ2-7, with 10 bases aligning to TRBD1. In germline, CDR1 is ENHRY, CDR2 SYGVKD. This CDR3 comprises 15 residues. The ends lost 8 bases at V and 5 bases at J; junction bases unmatched: 12.

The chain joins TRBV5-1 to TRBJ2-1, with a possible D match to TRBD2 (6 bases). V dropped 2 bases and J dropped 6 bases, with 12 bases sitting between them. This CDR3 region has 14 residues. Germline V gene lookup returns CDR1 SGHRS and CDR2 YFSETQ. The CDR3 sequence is CASSFFGEANEQFF. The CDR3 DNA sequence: TGCGCCAGCAGCTTTTTCGGGGAGGCCAATGAGCAGTTCTTC.

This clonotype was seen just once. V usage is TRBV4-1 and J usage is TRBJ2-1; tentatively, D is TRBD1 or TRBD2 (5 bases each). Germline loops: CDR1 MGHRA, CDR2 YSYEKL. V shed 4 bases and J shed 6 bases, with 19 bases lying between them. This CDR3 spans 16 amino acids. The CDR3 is CASSPTHEGRFNEQFF. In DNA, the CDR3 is TGCGCCAGCAGCCCTACCCACGAGGGGCGGTTCAATGAGCAGTTCTTC.

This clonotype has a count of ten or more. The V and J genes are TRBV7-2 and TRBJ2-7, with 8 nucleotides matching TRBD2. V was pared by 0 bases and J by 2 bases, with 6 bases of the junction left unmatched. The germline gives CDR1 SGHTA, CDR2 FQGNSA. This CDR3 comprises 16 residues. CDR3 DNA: TGTGCCAGCAGCTTAGCCGGGGGGGGACAAGCCTACGAGCAGTACTTC. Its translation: CASSLAGGGQAYEQYF.

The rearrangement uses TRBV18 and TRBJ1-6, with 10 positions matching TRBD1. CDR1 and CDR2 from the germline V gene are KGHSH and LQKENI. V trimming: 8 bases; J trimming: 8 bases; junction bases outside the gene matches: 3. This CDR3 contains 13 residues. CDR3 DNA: TGTGCCAGCGGGGACAGGGGTGATTCACCCCTCCACTTT. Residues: CASGDRGDSPLHF.

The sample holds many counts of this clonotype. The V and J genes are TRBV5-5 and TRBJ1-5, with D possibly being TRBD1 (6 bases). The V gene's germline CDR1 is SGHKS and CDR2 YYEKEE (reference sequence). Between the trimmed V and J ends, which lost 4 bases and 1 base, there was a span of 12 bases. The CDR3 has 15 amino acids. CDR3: CASSGSGTSNQPQHF. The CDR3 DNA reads TGTGCCAGCAGCGGATCCGGGACAAGCAATCAGCCCCAGCATTTT.

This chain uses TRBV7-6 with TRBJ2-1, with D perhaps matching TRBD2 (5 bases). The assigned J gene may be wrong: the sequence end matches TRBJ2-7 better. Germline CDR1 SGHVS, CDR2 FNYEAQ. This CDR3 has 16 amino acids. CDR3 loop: CASSLERGLLSPEQYF. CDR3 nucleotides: TGTGCCAGCAGCTTAGAAAGAGGACTCCTATCTCCCGAGCAGTACTTC.

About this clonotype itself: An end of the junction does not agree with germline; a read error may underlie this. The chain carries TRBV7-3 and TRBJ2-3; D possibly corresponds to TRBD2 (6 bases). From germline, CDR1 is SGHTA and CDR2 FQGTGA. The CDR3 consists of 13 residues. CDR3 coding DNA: TGTGCCAACAGCTCGGGACTCTCAGATACGCAGTATTTT. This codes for CANSSGLSDTQYF.

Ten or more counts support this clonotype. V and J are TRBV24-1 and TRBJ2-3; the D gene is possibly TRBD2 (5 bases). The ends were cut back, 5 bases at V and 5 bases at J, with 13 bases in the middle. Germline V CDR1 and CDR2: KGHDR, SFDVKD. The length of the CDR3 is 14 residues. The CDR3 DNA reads TGTGCCACCAGTGGATCCGGGAAGAGAGATACGCAGTATTTT. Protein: CATSGSGKRDTQYF.

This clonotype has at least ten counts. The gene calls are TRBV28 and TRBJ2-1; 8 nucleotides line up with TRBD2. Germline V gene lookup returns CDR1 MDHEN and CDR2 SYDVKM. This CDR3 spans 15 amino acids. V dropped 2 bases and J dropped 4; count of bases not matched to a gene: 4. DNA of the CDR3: TGTGCCAGCAGTTTAGTTAGCGGGACATACAATGAGCAGTTCTTC. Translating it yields CASSLVSGTYNEQFF.

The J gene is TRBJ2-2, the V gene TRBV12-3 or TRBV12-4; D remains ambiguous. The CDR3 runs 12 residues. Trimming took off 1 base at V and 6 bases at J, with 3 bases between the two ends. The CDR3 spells CASSLVSGELFF. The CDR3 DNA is TGTGCCAGCAGTTTAGTATCCGGGGAGCTGTTTTTT.

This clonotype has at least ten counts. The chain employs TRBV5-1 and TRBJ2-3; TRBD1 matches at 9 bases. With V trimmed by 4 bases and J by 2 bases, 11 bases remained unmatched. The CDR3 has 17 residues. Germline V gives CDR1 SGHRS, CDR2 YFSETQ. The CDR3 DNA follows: TGCGCCAGCAGCCCCGGCTGGGACAGGGCCTTCACAGATACGCAGTATTTT. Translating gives CASSPGWDRAFTDTQYF.

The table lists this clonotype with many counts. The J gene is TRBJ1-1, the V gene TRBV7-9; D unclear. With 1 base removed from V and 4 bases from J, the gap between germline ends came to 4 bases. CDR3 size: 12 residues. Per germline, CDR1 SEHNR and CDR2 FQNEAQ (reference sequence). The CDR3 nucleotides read TGTGCCAGCAGCTTAGGGAGCACTGAAGCTTTCTTT. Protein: CASSLGSTEAFF.

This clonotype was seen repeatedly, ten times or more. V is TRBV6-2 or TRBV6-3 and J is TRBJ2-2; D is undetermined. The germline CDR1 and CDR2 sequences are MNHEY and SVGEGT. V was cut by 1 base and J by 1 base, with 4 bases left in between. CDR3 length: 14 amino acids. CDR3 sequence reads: CASSYWENTGELFF. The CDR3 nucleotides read TGTGCCAGCAGTTACTGGGAGAACACCGGGGAGCTGTTTTTT.

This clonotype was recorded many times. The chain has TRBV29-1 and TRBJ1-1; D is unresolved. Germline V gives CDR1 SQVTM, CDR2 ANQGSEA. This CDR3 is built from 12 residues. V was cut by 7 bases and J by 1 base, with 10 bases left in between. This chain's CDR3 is CSAGPENTEAFF. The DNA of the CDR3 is TGCAGCGCTGGACCAGAGAACACTGAAGCTTTCTTT.

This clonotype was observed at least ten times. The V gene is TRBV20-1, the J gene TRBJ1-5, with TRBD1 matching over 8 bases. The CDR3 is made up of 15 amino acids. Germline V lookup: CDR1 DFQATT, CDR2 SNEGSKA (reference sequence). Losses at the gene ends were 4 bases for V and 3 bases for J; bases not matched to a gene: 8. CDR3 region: CSAIDRGGNNQPQHF. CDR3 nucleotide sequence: TGCAGTGCTATCGACAGGGGCGGGAACAATCAGCCCCAGCATTTT.

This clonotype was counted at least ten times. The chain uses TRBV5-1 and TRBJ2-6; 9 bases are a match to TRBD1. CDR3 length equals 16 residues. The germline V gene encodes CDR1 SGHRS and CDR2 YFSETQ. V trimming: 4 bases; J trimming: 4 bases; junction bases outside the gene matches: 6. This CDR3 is CASSGTGGAGANVLTF. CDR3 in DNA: TGCGCCAGCAGCGGAACAGGGGGCGCCGGGGCCAACGTCCTGACTTTC.

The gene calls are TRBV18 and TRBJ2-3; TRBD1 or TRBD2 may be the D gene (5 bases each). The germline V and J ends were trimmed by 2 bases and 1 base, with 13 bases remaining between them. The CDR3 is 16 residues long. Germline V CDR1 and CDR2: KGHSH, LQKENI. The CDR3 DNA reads TGTGCCAGCTCACCAGCCGGGACCCCCGGCACAGATACGCAGTATTTT. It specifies CASSPAGTPGTDTQYF.

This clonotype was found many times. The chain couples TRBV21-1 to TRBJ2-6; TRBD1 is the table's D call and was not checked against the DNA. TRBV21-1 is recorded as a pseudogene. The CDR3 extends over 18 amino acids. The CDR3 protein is CASTPGGGGSSGANVLTF. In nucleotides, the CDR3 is TGTGCCAGCACCCCAGGGGGGGGCGGATCCTCTGGGGCCAACGTCCTGACTTTC.

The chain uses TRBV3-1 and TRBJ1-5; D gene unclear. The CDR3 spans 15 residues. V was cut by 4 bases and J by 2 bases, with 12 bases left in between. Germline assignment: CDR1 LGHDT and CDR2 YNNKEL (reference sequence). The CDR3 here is CASSPSLEGNQPQHF. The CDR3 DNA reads TGTGCCAGCAGCCCCTCTCTGGAAGGCAATCAGCCCCAGCATTTT. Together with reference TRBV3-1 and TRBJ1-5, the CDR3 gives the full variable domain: DTAVSQTPKYLVTQMGNDKSIKCEQNLGHDTMYWYKQDSKKFLKIMFSYNNKELIINETVPNRFSPKSPDKAHLNLHINSLELGDSAVYFCASSPSLEGNQPQHFGDGTRLSIL.

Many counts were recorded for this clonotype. The CDR3 DNA reads TGTGCCAGCAGCCTATTGCCCGGGACAGGGGTCGAGACCCAGTACTTC. It is translated as CASSLLPGTGVETQYF. The J gene is TRBJ2-5, the V gene TRBV14; TRBD1 matches at 10 bases. The germline V gene encodes CDR1 SGHDN and CDR2 FVKESK. J gave up 5 bases and V 4 bases, and 10 bases lay outside the gene matches. This CDR3 has 16 amino acids.